These 4 T cell receptor beta chains originate from one sample sequenced in a study of tumor-infiltrating lymphocytes in primary liver carcinoma. Making TCR beta cDNA involved 400 to 600 ng total RNA and a constant-region primer. Three nested multiplex PCR rounds, a slightly modified ARM-PCR, produced the libraries for TCR beta. TRBV1-TRBV30 forward primers paired with a C-beta reverse primer drove the first two PCR rounds, about 11 cycles each. A single record per CDR3 protein comes from TCRdb applying MiXCR to the multiplex PCR reads. The top ten hold roughly a quarter of the sample, which has about 74,000 distinct CDR3 sequences, roughly two thirds seen once. The study co-extracted DNA and RNA from approximately 20-30 mg of unsorted bulk tissue. Material for sequencing was liver tumor tissue from sampling region 4. Subset in this sample: tumor region T4, right-lateral pole. All receptors derive from a man in his forties or fifties with primary liver carcinoma and hepatitis B virus infection.

A word on this clonotype: One end of the junction does not line up with germline, which may come from a read error. V gene TRBV5-1 combines with J gene TRBJ2-2; weak D call: TRBD2 (6 bases). The CDR3 length is 18 residues. CDR1 and CDR2 from the germline V gene are SGHRS and YFSETQ. CDR3 in amino acids: CASSLMFGGTMNTGELFF. Written as DNA, the CDR3 is TGCGCCAGCAGCTTGATGTTTGGAGGGACGATGAACACCGGGGAGCTCTTTTTT.

Remarks on this clonotype: A junction end diverges from the germline sequence, so it may reflect a read error. The chain uses TRBV28 and TRBJ2-2; D is perhaps TRBD1 or TRBD2 (5 bases each). The CDR3 is 15 residues long. Germline-derived CDR1 and CDR2 are MDHEN and SYDVKM. The CDR3, as DNA: TGTGCCAGCAGTTTTTGGGACCGGGAAGCCAGGGAACTGTTTTTT. It yields the protein CASSFWDREARELFF. The whole variable domain, filled in from reference TRBV28 and TRBJ2-2, reads DVKVTQSSRYLVKRTGEKVFLECVQDMDHENMFWYRQDPGLGLRLIYFSYDVKMKEKGDIPEGYSVSREKKERFSLILESASTNQTSMYLCASSFWDREARELFFGEGSRLTVL.

Points on this clonotype: A read error is possible here, since a much larger clone lies one base away. The CDR3 end shows no conserved phenylalanine or tryptophan, and so a read error is likely. The rearrangement joins TRBV30 to TRBJ2-7, with TRBD2 identical over 8 bases. After removal of 6 bases from V and 3 bases from J, the junction contained 7 bases not matched to a gene. The CDR3 runs to 13 residues. Germline CDR1 and CDR2: GTSNPN and SVGIG (reference sequence). The CDR3 spells CACPISGSYEQYS. DNA of the CDR3: TGTGCCTGCCCGATCAGCGGGAGCTACGAGCAGTACTCC.

Comment on this clonotype: No conserved phenylalanine or tryptophan is present at the end of the CDR3, so a read error is the likely explanation. The V call is TRBV14, the J call TRBJ1-1; 7 positions agree with TRBD1. CDR1 and CDR2 (germline): SGHDN, FVKESK. Trimming cost V 6 bases and J 0 bases; bases outside gene matches: 7. CDR3 length: 15 residues. The CDR3 reads CASSNDRVMNTEAFL. The CDR3 nucleotides are TGTGCCAGCAGTAATGACAGGGTTATGAACACTGAAGCTTTCCTT.